This is a list of T cell receptor beta chains from one sample in a study of shared clonotypes between healthy human individuals. Profiled with immunoSEQ multiplex PCR; TCRdb holds only in-frame clones, not every one. The sample includes approximately 1.4 million clones, roughly 98% seen only once; the top ten take roughly 0.42%. Sequencing was performed on naive CD4+ T cells sorted from blood. Receptors were obtained from a man aged 25 to 45 in good health. Both conserved end residues are part of each CDR3. The D gene is left open where the match is weak. Clone size is given for some rows only: seen once, a few or many times, or a class if the clone is expanded.

>-|TRBV4-3|-|TRBJ1-2
CASSQVRPGTPYGYTF
TGCGCCAGCAGCCAAGTACGGCCGGGGACCCCCTATGGCTACACCTTC
>-|TRBV7-2|-|TRBJ1-1
CASSLGGSTEAFF
TGTGCCAGCAGCTTAGGCGGGAGCACTGAAGCTTTCTTT
>-|TRBV10-1|-|TRBJ2-5
CASSDSVRQETQYF
TGCGCCAGCAGTGATTCCGTCCGGCAAGAGACCCAGTACTTC
>TRBD1|TRBV5-1|-|TRBJ2-1
CASSVTGGDEQFF
TGCGCCAGCAGCGTCACAGGGGGCGATGAGCAGTTCTTC
>-|TRBV27|-|TRBJ2-7
CASVRDGTYEQYF
TGTGCCAGCGTTCGGGACGGCACCTACGAGCAGTACTTC
>-|TRBV9|few|TRBJ1-1
CASSYGVNTEAFF
TGTGCCAGCAGCTATGGGGTTAACACTGAAGCTTTCTTT
>-|TRBV30|-|TRBJ1-2
CAWSRIVGYTF
TGTGCCTGGAGTCGTATCGTAGGCTACACCTTC
>-|TRBV11-2|-|TRBJ2-3
CASSLVRVADTQYF
TGTGCCAGCAGCTTAGTGCGGGTGGCAGATACGCAGTATTTT
>-|TRBV2|-|TRBJ2-3
CASSERSGAFTDTQYF
TGTGCCAGCAGTGAACGTTCCGGGGCCTTCACAGATACGCAGTATTTT
>TRBD1|TRBV28|-|TRBJ2-7
CASSLGQGAYEQYF
TGTGCCAGCAGTTTGGGACAGGGGGCCTACGAGCAGTACTTC
>-|TRBV6-5|-|TRBJ2-2
CASSSPTGELFF
TGTGCCAGCAGTTCACCCACCGGGGAGCTGTTTTTT
>-|TRBV4-3|-|TRBJ2-3
CASSQRKPDTQYF
TGCGCCAGCAGCCAGCGTAAACCAGATACGCAGTATTTT
>-|TRBV4-3|once|TRBJ1-5
CASSQDWTDSNQPQHF
TGCGCCAGCAGCCAAGATTGGACAGATAGCAATCAGCCCCAGCATTTT
>-|TRBV6-5|-|TRBJ2-2
CASSYSNPSGELFF
TGTGCCAGCAGTTACTCAAACCCGTCCGGGGAGCTGTTTTTT
>-|TRBV11-2|-|TRBJ1-5
CASSSSSRQPQHF
TGTGCCAGCAGCTCATCTTCCCGTCAGCCCCAGCATTTT
>TRBD2|TRBV5-1|once|TRBJ2-1
CASSSIRGTSGTGEQFF
TGCGCCAGCAGCTCAATTCGAGGGACTAGCGGGACCGGCGAGCAGTTCTTC
>-|TRBV5-8|-|TRBJ2-1
CASSLGVREGNEQFF
TGTGCCAGCAGCTTGGGGGTCAGGGAAGGGAATGAGCAGTTCTTC
>-|TRBV7-9|-|TRBJ2-3
CASSFAGTVQYF
TGTGCCAGCAGCTTCGCCGGGACGGTGCAGTATTTT
>-|TRBV5-1|-|TRBJ1-4
CASSLVINEKLFF
TGCGCCAGCAGCTTGGTGATTAATGAAAAACTGTTTTTT
>-|TRBV27|-|TRBJ2-2
CASSSFGTNTGELFF
TGTGCCAGCAGTTCCTTCGGGACGAACACCGGGGAGCTGTTTTTT
>-|TRBV10-2|-|TRBJ2-7
CASKDLRRAETYEQYF
TGCGCCAGCAAAGATCTACGCCGGGCCGAAACGTACGAGCAGTACTTC
>TRBD1|TRBV11-2|-|TRBJ1-5
CASSLGPTGDQPQHF
TGTGCCAGCAGCTTAGGGCCCACAGGGGATCAGCCCCAGCATTTT
>-|TRBV27|-|TRBJ2-7
CASSQSRAQRSYEQYF
TGTGCCAGCAGTCAAAGCCGGGCCCAGAGGTCTTACGAGCAGTACTTC
>TRBD2|TRBV7-9|-|TRBJ2-1
CASSSLTGLGGEQFF
TGTGCCAGCAGCTCTCTAACCGGACTAGGCGGTGAGCAGTTCTTC
>TRBD2|TRBV4-1|once|TRBJ2-3
CASSQTPTSGRTDTQYF
TGCGCCAGCAGCCAAACCCCGACTAGCGGGAGGACAGATACGCAGTATTTT
>TRBD1|TRBV4-3|-|TRBJ2-2
CASSQEGQGFYTGELFF
TGCGCCAGCAGCCAAGAGGGACAGGGTTTCTACACCGGGGAGCTGTTTTTT
>-|TRBV2|-|TRBJ2-7
CASCTEQPTWEQYF
TGTGCCAGCTGTACCGAGCAACCTACTTGGGAGCAGTACTTC
>-|TRBV11-2|-|TRBJ2-7
CASSLPSGIRSYEQYF
TGTGCCAGCAGCTTACCGTCCGGGATACGCTCCTACGAGCAGTACTTC
>TRBD2|TRBV5-6|-|TRBJ2-7
CASSRGSSYEQYF
TGTGCCAGCAGCCGCGGGAGCTCCTACGAGCAGTACTTC
>-|TRBV28|once|TRBJ1-2
CASSFGGGYTF
TGTGCCAGCAGTTTTGGAGGCGGCTACACCTTC
>-|TRBV5-1|-|TRBJ2-5
CASRRGRGQETQYF
TGCGCCAGCAGAAGGGGGAGAGGACAAGAGACCCAGTACTTC
>-|TRBV18|-|TRBJ1-4
CASSPPAREKLFF
TGTGCCAGCTCACCACCTGCCCGTGAAAAACTGTTTTTT
>TRBD1|TRBV20-1|-|TRBJ1-2
CSATGQVGYTF
TGCAGTGCGACCGGACAGGTTGGCTACACCTTC
>-|TRBV7-8|-|TRBJ1-5
CASSLGGQGQPQHF
TGTGCCAGCAGCTTAGGAGGGCAGGGTCAGCCCCAGCATTTT
>-|TRBV2|-|TRBJ1-5
CASGPQWPQHF
TGTGCCAGCGGTCCTCAGTGGCCCCAGCATTTT
>-|TRBV5-1|once|TRBJ2-3
CASSLWAPGDTQYF
TGCGCCAGCAGCTTGTGGGCGCCTGGGGATACGCAGTATTTT
>TRBD2|TRBV7-3|-|TRBJ2-3
CASSGGTSGAYTQYF
TGTGCCAGCAGCGGCGGGACTAGCGGAGCTTATACGCAGTATTTT
>-|TRBV10-3|-|TRBJ1-5
CAISEGGGVSNQPQHF
TGTGCCATCAGTGAGGGAGGGGGGGTTAGCAATCAGCCCCAGCATTTT
>TRBD2|TRBV5-4|-|TRBJ2-1
CASSRRTSGQYGEQFF
TGTGCCAGCAGCCGAAGGACTAGCGGACAATACGGTGAGCAGTTCTTC
>-|TRBV5-1|-|TRBJ1-2
CASSLNRGREDGYTF
TGCGCCAGCAGCTTGAACAGAGGGAGAGAGGATGGCTACACCTTC
>-|TRBV6-6|-|TRBJ2-2
CASGPESRGGELFF
TGTGCCAGCGGTCCCGAAAGCAGGGGCGGGGAGCTGTTTTTT
>-|TRBV5-1|-|TRBJ1-5
CASSLGTGTFNQPQHF
TGCGCCAGCAGCTTAGGTACCGGGACCTTCAATCAGCCCCAGCATTTT
>-|TRBV10-3|-|TRBJ2-7
CAIRGLHEQYF
TGTGCCATCCGGGGACTGCACGAGCAGTACTTC
>TRBD1|TRBV10-3|-|TRBJ2-3
CAISGQGADTQYF
TGTGCCATCAGCGGACAGGGTGCAGATACGCAGTATTTT
>TRBD2|TRBV11-3|-|TRBJ2-1
CASSSGGLAYNEQFF
TGTGCCAGCAGCTCGGGAGGACTAGCCTACAATGAGCAGTTCTTC
>TRBD2|TRBV30|once|TRBJ2-7
CAWSAAGGAGGIYEQYF
TGTGCCTGGAGTGCCGCGGGGGGAGCGGGAGGCATTTACGAGCAGTACTTC
>-|TRBV13|-|TRBJ2-4
CASSTTGAIQYF
TGTGCCAGCAGCACGACGGGTGCCATTCAGTACTTC
>-|TRBV28|-|TRBJ2-5
CASRAGGEGLTQYF
TGTGCCAGCCGGGCTGGGGGAGAAGGATTGACCCAGTACTTC
>-|TRBV28|-|TRBJ1-1
CASSSRLNGGTEAFF
TGTGCCAGCAGTTCTCGGCTCAATGGGGGCACTGAAGCTTTCTTT